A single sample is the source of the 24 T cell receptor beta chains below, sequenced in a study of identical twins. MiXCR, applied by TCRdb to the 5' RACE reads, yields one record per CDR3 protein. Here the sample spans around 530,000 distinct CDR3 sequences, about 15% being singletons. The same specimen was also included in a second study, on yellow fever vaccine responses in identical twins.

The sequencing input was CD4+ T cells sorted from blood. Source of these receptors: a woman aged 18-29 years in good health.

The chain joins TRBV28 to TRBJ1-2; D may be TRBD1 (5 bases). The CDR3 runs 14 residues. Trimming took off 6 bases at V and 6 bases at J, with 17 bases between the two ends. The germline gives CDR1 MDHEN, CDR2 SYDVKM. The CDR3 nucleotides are TGTGCCAGCAGCCTTTCTCAGGGCTGGGATGGCTACACCTTC. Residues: CASSLSQGWDGYTF.

The CDR3 protein is CASSASTGEGETQYF. The CDR3 region has the DNA TGCGCCAGCAGCGCCTCGACAGGGGAGGGGGAGACCCAGTACTTC. The chain employs TRBV5-1 and TRBJ2-5, with D possibly being TRBD1 (8 bases). Between the trimmed V and J ends, which lost 4 bases and 5 bases, there was a span of 18 bases. This CDR3 spans 15 amino acids. The germline gives CDR1 SGHRS, CDR2 YFSETQ.

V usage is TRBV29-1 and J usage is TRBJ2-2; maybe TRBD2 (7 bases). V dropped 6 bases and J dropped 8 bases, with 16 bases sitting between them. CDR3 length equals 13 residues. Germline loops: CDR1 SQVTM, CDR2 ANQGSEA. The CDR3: CSVARGAGGELFF. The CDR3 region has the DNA TGCAGCGTCGCACGGGGGGCGGGTGGGGAGCTGTTTTTT.

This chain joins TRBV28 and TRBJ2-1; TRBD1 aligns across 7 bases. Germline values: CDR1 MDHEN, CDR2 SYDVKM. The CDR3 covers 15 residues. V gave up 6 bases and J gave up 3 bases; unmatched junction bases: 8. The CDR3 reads CASSHPGTVYNEQFF. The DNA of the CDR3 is TGTGCCAGCAGCCACCCCGGGACAGTCTACAATGAGCAGTTCTTC.

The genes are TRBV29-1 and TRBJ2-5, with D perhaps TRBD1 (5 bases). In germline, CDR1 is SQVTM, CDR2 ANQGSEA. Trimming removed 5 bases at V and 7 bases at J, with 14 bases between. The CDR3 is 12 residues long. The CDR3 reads CSVSGFRGTQYF. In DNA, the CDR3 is TGCAGCGTTTCAGGGTTCCGAGGGACCCAGTACTTC. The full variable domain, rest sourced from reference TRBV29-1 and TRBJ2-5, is SAVISQKPSRDICQRGTSLTIQCQVDSQVTMMFWYRQQPGQSLTLIATANQGSEATYESGFVIDKFPISRPNLTFSTLTVSNMSPEDSSIYLCSVSGFRGTQYFGPGTRLLVL.

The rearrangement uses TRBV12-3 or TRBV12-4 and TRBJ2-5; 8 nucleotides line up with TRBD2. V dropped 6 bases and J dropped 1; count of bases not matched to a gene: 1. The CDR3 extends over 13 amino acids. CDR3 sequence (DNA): TGTGCCAGCAGGGCGGGGGGCCAAGAGACCCAGTACTTC. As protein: CASRAGGQETQYF.

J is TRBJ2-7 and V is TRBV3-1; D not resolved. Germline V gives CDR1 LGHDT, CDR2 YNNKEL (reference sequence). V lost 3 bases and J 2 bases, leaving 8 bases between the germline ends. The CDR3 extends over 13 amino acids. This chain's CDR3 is CASSHDGAYEQYF. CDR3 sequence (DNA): TGTGCCAGCAGCCACGATGGGGCCTACGAGCAGTACTTC.

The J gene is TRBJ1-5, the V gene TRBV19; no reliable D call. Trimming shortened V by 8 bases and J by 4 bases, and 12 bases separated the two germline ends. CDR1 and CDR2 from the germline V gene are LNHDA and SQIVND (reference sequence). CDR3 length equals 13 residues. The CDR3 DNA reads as TGTGCCAGTGGAGTATCGGGGAATCAGCCCCAGCATTTT. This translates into CASGVSGNQPQHF.

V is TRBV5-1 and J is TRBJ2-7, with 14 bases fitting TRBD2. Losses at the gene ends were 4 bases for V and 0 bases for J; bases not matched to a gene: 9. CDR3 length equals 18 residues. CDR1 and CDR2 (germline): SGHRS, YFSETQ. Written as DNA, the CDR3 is TGCGCCAGCAGCGGGACTAGCGGGAGAGGGCCGAGCTCCTACGAGCAGTACTTC. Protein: CASSGTSGRGPSSYEQYF.

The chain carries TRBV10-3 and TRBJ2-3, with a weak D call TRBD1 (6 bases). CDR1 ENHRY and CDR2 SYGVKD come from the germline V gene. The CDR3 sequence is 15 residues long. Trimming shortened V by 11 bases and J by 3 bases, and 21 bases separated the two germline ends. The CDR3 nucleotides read TGTGCCTCCGCGGCGGGCCAGGGGATGACAGATACGCAGTATTTT. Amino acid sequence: CASAAGQGMTDTQYF.

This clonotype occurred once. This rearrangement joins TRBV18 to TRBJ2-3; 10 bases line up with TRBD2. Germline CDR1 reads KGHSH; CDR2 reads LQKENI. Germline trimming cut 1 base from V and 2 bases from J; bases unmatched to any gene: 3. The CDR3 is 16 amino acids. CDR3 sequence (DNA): TGTGCCAGCTCACCACGAGCGGGAGGGCTCACAGATACGCAGTATTTT. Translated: CASSPRAGGLTDTQYF. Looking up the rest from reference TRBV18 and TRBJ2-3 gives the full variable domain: NAGVMQNPRHLVRRRGQEARLRCSPMKGHSHVYWYRQLPEEGLKFMVYLQKENIIDESGMPKERFSAEFPKEGPSILRIQQVVRGDSAAYFCASSPRAGGLTDTQYFGPGTRLTVL.

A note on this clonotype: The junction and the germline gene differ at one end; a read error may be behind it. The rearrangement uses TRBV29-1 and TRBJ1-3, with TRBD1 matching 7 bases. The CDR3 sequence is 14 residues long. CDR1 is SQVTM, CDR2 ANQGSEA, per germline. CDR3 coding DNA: TGCAACGTTGAACAACAGGGGCCTGGAAACACCATATATTTT. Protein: CNVEQQGPGNTIYF. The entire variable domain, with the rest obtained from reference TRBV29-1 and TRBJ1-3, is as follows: SAVISQKPSRDICQRGTSLTIQCQVDSQVTMMFWYRQQPGQSLTLIATANQGSEATYESGFVIDKFPISRPNLTFSTLTVSNMSPEDSSIYLCNVEQQGPGNTIYFGEGSWLTVV.

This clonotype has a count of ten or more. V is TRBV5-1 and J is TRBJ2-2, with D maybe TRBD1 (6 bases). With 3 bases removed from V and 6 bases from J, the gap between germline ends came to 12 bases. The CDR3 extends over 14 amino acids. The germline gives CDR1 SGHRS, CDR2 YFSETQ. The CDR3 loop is CASSSQGVSGELFF. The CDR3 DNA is TGCGCCAGCAGCTCACAGGGAGTATCCGGGGAGCTGTTTTTT.

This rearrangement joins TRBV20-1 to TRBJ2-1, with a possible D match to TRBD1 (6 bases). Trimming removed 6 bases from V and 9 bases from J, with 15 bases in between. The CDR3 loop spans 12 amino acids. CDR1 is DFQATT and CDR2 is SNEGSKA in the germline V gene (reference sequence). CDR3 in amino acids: CSANGVGGEQFF. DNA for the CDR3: TGCAGTGCGAACGGCGTAGGGGGTGAGCAGTTCTTC.

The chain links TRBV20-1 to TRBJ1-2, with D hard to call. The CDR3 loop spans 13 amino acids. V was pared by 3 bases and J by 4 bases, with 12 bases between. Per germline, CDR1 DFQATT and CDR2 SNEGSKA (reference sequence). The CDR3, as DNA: TGCAGTGCTAGTGATGCCGGGAGCTATGGCTACACCTTC. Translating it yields CSASDAGSYGYTF.

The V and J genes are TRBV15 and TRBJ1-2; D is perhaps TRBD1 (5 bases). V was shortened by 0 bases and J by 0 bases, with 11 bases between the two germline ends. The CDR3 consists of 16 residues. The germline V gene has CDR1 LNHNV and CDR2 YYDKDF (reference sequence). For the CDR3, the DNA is TGTGCCACCAGCAGAGATGGGGCCGAGTCTAACTATGGCTACACCTTC. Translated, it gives CATSRDGAESNYGYTF.

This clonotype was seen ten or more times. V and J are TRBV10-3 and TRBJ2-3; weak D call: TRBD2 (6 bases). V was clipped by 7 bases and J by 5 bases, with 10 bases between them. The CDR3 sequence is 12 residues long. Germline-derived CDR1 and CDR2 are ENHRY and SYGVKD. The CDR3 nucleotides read TGTGCCATCATGGATAGCGGAGATACGCAGTATTTT. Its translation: CAIMDSGDTQYF.

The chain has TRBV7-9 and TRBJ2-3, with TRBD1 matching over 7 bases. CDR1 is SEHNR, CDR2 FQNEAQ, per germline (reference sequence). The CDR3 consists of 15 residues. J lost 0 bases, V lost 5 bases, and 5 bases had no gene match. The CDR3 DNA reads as TGTGCCAGCAGCACCGGGACAGATAGCACAGATACGCAGTATTTT. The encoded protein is CASSTGTDSTDTQYF.

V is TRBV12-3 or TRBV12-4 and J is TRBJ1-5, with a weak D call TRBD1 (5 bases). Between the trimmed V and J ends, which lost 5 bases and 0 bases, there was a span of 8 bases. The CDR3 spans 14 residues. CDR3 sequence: CASSQGLSNQPQHF. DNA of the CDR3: TGTGCCAGCAGTCAGGGCCTTAGCAATCAGCCCCAGCATTTT.

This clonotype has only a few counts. Here the CDR3 DNA reads TGTGCCAGCAGCGGACAGGCTACCGGGGAGCTGTTTTTT. This translates into CASSGQATGELFF. The genes are TRBV7-9 and TRBJ2-2; 7 bases line up with TRBD1. This CDR3 comprises 13 residues. Trimming removed 5 bases from V and 5 bases from J; junction bases left unmatched: 2. The germline CDR1 and CDR2 sequences are SEHNR and FQNEAQ (reference sequence).

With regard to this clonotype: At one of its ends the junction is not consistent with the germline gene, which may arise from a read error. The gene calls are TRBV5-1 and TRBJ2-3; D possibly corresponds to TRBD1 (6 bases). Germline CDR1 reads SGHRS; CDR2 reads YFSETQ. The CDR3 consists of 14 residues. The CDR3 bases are TGCGCCTGCAGCTTGGGGGCGGGCACAGATACGCAGTATTTT. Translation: CACSLGAGTDTQYF.

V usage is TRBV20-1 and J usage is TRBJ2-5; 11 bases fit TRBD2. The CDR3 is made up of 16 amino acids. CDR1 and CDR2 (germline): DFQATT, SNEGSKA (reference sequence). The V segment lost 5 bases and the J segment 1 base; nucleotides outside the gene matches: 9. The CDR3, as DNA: TGCAGTGCTCACCGACTAGCGGGAAATATCCAAGAGACCCAGTACTTC. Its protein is CSAHRLAGNIQETQYF.

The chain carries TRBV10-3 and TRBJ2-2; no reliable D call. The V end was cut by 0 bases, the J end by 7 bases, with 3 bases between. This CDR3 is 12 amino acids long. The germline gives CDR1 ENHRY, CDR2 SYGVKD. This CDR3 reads CAISESRGELFF. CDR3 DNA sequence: TGTGCCATCAGTGAGTCGCGCGGGGAGCTGTTTTTT.

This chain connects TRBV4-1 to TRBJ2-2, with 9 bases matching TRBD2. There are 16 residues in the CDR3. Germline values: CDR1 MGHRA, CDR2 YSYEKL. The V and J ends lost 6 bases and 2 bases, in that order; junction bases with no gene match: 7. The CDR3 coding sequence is TGCGCCAGCAGGACCGTAGCGGGAGATAACACCGGGGAGCTGTTTTTT. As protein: CASRTVAGDNTGELFF.